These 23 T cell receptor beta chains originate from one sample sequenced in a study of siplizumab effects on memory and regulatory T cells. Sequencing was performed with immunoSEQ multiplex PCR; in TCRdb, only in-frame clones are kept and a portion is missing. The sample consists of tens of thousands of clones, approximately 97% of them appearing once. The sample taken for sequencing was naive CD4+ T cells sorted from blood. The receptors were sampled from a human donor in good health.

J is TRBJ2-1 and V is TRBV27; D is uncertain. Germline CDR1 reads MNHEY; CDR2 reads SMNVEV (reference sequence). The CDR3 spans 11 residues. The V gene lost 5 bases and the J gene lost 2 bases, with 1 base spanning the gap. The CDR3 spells CASSTYNEQFF. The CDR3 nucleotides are TGTGCCAGCAGTACCTACAATGAGCAGTTCTTC.

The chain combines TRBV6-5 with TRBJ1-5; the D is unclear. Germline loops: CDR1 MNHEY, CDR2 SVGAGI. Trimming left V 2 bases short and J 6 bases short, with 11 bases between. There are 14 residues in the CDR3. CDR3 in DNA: TGTGCCAGCAGTTACGGTTCTGGTGGTCAGCCCCAGCATTTT. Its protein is CASSYGSGGQPQHF.

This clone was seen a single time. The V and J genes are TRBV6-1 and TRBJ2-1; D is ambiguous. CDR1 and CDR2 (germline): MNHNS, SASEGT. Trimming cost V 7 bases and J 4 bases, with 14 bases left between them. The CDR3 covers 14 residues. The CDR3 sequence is CASKDWARYNEQFF. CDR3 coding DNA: TGTGCCAGCAAGGATTGGGCGAGGTACAATGAGCAGTTCTTC.

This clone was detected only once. This CDR3 is CAWSYTRGPQETQYF. CDR3 nucleotide sequence: TGTGCCTGGAGTTACACTAGGGGCCCCCAAGAGACCCAGTACTTC. This chain connects TRBV30 to TRBJ2-5, with D perhaps being TRBD1 or TRBD2 (5 bases each). The germline CDR1 and CDR2 sequences are GTSNPN and SVGIG (reference sequence). The CDR3 extends over 15 amino acids. V lost 2 bases, J lost 1 base, and 14 bases lay in between.

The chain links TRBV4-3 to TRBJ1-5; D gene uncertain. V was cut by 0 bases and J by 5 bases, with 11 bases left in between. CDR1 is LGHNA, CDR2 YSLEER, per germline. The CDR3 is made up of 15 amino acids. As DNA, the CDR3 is TGCGCCAGCAGCCAAGATTCACACTCCCATCAGCCCCAGCATTTT. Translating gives CASSQDSHSHQPQHF.

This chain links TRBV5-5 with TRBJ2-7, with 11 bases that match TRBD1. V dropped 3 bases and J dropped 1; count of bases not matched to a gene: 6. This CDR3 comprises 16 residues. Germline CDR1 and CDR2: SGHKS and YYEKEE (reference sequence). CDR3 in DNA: TGTGCCAGCAGCTCGCTCGGACAGGGGGCGTCCTACGAGCAGTACTTC. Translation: CASSSLGQGASYEQYF.

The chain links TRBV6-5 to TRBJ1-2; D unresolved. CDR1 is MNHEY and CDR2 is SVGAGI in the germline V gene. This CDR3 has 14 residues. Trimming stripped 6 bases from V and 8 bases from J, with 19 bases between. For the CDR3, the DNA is TGTGCCAGCAGCCCCAGGACTCTCACCCGCGGCTACACCTTC. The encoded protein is CASSPRTLTRGYTF.

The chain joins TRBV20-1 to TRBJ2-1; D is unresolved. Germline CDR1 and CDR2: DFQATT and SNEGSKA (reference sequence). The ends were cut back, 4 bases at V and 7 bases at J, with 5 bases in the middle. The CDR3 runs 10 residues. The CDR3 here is CSAKVNEQFF. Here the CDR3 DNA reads TGCAGTGCTAAGGTAAATGAGCAGTTCTTC.

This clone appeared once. In DNA form, the CDR3 reads TGTGCCAGCAGCCGCGGGGTATCCTACAATGAGCAGTTCTTC. This translates into CASSRGVSYNEQFF. The chain couples TRBV11-2 to TRBJ2-1, with D possibly matching TRBD2 (6 bases). Germline-derived CDR1 and CDR2 are SGHAT and FQNNGV. The CDR3 loop spans 14 amino acids. V lost 5 bases and J 1 base, leaving 9 bases between the germline ends.

CDR3 in DNA: TGTGCCAGCAGCTTTAGGCAGCTACAAGAGACCCAGTACTTC. It specifies CASSFRQLQETQYF. The V call is TRBV5-5, the J call TRBJ2-5, with no clear D. Germline-derived CDR1 and CDR2 are SGHKS and YYEKEE (reference sequence). The length of the CDR3 is 14 residues. Trimming shortened V by 2 bases and J by 2 bases, and 10 bases separated the two germline ends.

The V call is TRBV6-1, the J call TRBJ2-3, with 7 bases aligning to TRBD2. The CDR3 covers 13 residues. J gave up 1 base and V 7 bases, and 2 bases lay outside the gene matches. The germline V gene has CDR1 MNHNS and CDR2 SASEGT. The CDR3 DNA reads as TGTGCCAGCAAGCGGGGAGGCACAGATACGCAGTATTTT. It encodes CASKRGGTDTQYF.

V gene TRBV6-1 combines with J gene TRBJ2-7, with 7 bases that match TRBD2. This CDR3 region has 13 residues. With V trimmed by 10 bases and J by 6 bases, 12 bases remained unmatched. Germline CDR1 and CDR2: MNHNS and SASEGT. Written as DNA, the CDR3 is TGTGCCACCAGAATTCAGCGGGAAGGCGAGCAGTACTTC. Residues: CATRIQREGEQYF.

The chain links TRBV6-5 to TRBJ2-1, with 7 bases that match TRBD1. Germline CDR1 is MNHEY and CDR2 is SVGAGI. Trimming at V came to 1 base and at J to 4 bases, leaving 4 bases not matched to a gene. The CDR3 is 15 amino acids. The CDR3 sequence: CASSYFSGQYNEQFF. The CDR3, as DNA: TGTGCCAGCAGTTACTTTTCGGGACAGTACAATGAGCAGTTCTTC.

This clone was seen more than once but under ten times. CDR3 bases: TGTGCCTGGACCTTACCGAACACCGGGGAGCTGTTTTTT. Translation gives CAWTLPNTGELFF. The chain recombines TRBV30 with TRBJ2-2; the D is unclear. V dropped 4 bases and J dropped 0 bases, with 6 bases sitting between them. Germline loops: CDR1 GTSNPN, CDR2 SVGIG (reference sequence). There are 13 residues in the CDR3.

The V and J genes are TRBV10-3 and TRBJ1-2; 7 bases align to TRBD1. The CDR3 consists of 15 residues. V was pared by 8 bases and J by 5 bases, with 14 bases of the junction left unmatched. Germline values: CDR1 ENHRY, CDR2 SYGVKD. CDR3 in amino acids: CAIQGRGTGEYGYTF. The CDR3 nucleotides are TGTGCCATCCAGGGACGGGGAACAGGGGAGTATGGCTACACCTTC.

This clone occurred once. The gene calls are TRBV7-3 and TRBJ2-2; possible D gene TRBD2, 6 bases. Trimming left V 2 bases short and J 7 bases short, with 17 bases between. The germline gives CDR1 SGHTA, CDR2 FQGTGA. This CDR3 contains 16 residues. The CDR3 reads CASSLSLGRGIGELFF. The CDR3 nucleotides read TGTGCCAGCAGCTTATCACTCGGGAGAGGGATCGGGGAGCTGTTTTTT.

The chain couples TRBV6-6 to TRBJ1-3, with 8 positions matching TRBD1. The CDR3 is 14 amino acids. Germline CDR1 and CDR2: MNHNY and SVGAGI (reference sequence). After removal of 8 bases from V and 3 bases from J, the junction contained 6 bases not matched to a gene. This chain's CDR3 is CASASGGLGNTIYF. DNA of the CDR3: TGTGCCAGCGCTTCAGGGGGCCTTGGAAACACCATATATTTT.

The CDR3 region is CATSRLIQGATEAFF. Written as DNA, the CDR3 is TGTGCCACCAGCAGATTGATACAGGGGGCCACTGAAGCTTTCTTT. This chain uses TRBV15 with TRBJ1-1; TRBD1 aligns across 9 bases. This CDR3 contains 15 residues. V lost 2 bases, J lost 4 bases, and 5 bases stayed unmatched. The germline V gene has CDR1 LNHNV and CDR2 YYDKDF (reference sequence). Full variable domain (remainder filled in from reference TRBV15 and TRBJ1-1): DAMVIQNPRYQVTQFGKPVTLSCSQTLNHNVMYWYQQKSSQAPKLLFHYYDKDFNNEADTPDNFQSRRPNTSFCFLDIRSPGLGDTAMYLCATSRLIQGATEAFFGQGTRLTVV.

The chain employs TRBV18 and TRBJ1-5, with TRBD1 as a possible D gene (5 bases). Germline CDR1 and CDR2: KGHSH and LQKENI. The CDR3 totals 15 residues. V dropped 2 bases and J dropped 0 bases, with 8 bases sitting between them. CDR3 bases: TGTGCCAGCTCACCAAGGGGCACTAGCAATCAGCCCCAGCATTTT. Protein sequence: CASSPRGTSNQPQHF. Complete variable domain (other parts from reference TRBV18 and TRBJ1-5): NAGVMQNPRHLVRRRGQEARLRCSPMKGHSHVYWYRQLPEEGLKFMVYLQKENIIDESGMPKERFSAEFPKEGPSILRIQQVVRGDSAAYFCASSPRGTSNQPQHFGDGTRLSIL.

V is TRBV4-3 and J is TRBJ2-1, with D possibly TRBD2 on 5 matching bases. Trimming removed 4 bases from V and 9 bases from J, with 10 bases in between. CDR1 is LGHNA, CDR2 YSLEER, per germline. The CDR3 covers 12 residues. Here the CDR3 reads CASSLEGSEQFF. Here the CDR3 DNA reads TGCGCCAGCAGCCTAGAGGGTAGTGAGCAGTTCTTC.

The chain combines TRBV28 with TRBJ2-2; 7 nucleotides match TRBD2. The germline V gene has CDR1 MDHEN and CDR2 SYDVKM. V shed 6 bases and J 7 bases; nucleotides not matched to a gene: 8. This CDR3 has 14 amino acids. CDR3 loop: CASSPWEGHGELFF. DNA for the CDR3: TGTGCCAGCAGCCCTTGGGAGGGTCACGGGGAGCTGTTTTTT. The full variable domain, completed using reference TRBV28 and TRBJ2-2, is DVKVTQSSRYLVKRTGEKVFLECVQDMDHENMFWYRQDPGLGLRLIYFSYDVKMKEKGDIPEGYSVSREKKERFSLILESASTNQTSMYLCASSPWEGHGELFFGEGSRLTVL.

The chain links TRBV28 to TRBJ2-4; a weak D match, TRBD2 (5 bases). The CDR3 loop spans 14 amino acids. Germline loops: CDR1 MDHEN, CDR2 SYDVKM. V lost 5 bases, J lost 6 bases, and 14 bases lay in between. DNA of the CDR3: TGTGCCAGCAGTCCCCCGGGGTCGGCAAACATTCAGTACTTC. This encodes CASSPPGSANIQYF.

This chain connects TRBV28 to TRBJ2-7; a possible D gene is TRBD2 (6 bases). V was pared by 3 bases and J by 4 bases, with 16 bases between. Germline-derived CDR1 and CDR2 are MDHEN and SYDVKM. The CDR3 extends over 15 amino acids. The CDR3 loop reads CASSFGARAGYEQYF. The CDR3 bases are TGTGCCAGCAGTTTTGGGGCTAGGGCGGGATACGAGCAGTACTTC.